This is a list of T cell receptor beta chains from one sample in a study of T cell responses to AZD1222 COVID-19 vaccine. The method was immunoSEQ multiplex PCR; TCRdb's version includes in-frame clones alone and lacks a portion of them. In the table there are over 95,000 clones, 87% of which are singletons. The sample here was peripheral blood, taken on day 0 of AZD1222 vaccination. The receptor source for this set is an adult in good health. Both conserved end residues are part of each CDR3. Fields, in order: V gene, J gene, D gene, CDR3 length, clone size, CDR3 DNA, CDR3 protein. The D gene is left open where the match is weak. Clone size is not always given. Where it is, it says once, few, many or a class for expanded clones.

TRBV7-8,TRBJ2-7,TRBD2,14,NA,TGTGCCAGCAGCCGGACTAGCGGAGGCTACGAGCAGTACTTC,CASSRTSGGYEQYF
TRBV11-2,TRBJ2-1,TRBD1,14,once,TGTGCCAGCCTGACAGGGAGCTCCTACAATGAGCAGTTCTTC,CASLTGSSYNEQFF
TRBV19,TRBJ1-5,NA,13,once,TGTGCCAGTAGTGGAGCCCCGGCGGAGCCCCAGCATTTT,CASSGAPAEPQHF
TRBV9,TRBJ2-3,NA,15,once,TGTGCCAGCAGCGTAGGGGGACACAGCACAGATACGCAGTATTTT,CASSVGGHSTDTQYF
TRBV14,TRBJ2-3,NA,14,NA,TGTGCCAGCAGCCAAGATCTTCGAAAGGGGACGCAGTATTTT,CASSQDLRKGTQYF
TRBV2,TRBJ2-5,NA,15,NA,TGTGCCAGCAGGTTCACAGGGGAGGTAAAAGAGACCCAGTACTTC,CASRFTGEVKETQYF
TRBV3-1/TRBV3-2,TRBJ2-3,TRBD1,13,once,TGTGCCAGCAGCGCCTACAGGGGAGATACGCAGTATTTT,CASSAYRGDTQYF
TRBV7-9,TRBJ1-4,TRBD1,14,once,TGTGCCAGCAGCTCGGACAGGGGACGTGAAAAACTGTTTTTT,CASSSDRGREKLFF
TRBV2,TRBJ1-5,NA,14,NA,TGTGCCAGCAGTGAAGCCAGGGTTGATCAGCCCCAGCATTTT,CASSEARVDQPQHF
TRBV6-2/TRBV6-3,TRBJ1-1,NA,14,NA,TGTGCCAGCAGTTACTCGGGACGGAACACTGAAGCTTTCTTT,CASSYSGRNTEAFF
TRBV25-1,TRBJ2-1,NA,14,NA,TGTGCCAGCAGTGAACAGTGGGGGCGCAATGAGCAGTTCTTC,CASSEQWGRNEQFF
TRBV28,TRBJ2-5,TRBD1,14,NA,TGTGCCAGCAGTTTAGGGGACAGGAGGGAGACCCAGTACTTC,CASSLGDRRETQYF
TRBV5-8,TRBJ2-3,NA,13,NA,TGTGCCAGCAGCTTAAATTATGGAGATACGCAGTATTTT,CASSLNYGDTQYF
TRBV3-1/TRBV3-2,TRBJ2-1,NA,13,NA,TGTGCCAGCAGCCAAGTGGCCTACAATGAGCAGTTCTTC,CASSQVAYNEQFF
TRBV28,TRBJ2-1,TRBD2,14,NA,TGTGCCAGCAGTTTGGCGGGAGATGACAATGAGCAGTTCTTC,CASSLAGDDNEQFF
TRBV15,TRBJ1-2,NA,15,NA,TGTGCCACCAGCAGAGATTGGGGTTCGGGGTCGGGCTACACCTTC,CATSRDWGSGSGYTF